This T cell receptor beta chain was recovered during a study of blood T cell repertoires in COVID-19. Study-wide context: Both acute and convalescent COVID-19 samples were obtained from the United States, Italy and Spain.

The table came from immunoSEQ multiplex PCR; TCRdb's copy has only in-frame clones and leaves some out. This table holds 200,000 to 250,000 clones, 65% to 90% found once. The CDR3 sequence is 14 residues long. The V segment lost 3 bases and the J segment 4 bases; nucleotides outside the gene matches: 3. Germline V gene sequence: CDR1 KGHSH, CDR2 LQKENI. This clone was seen a handful of times. The chain couples TRBV18 to TRBJ1-1; TRBD1 matches 9 bases. The clonotype was recovered from a man older than 75 with acute or convalescent COVID-19. Sequenced input: peripheral blood. The CDR3 region has the DNA TGTGCCAGCTCACCTGGACAGGGGATCACTGAAGCTTTCTTT. Encoded protein: CASSPGQGITEAFF. The full variable domain, completed using reference TRBV18 and TRBJ1-1, is NAGVMQNPRHLVRRRGQEARLRCSPMKGHSHVYWYRQLPEEGLKFMVYLQKENIIDESGMPKERFSAEFPKEGPSILRIQQVVRGDSAAYFCASSPGQGITEAFFGQGTRLTVV.